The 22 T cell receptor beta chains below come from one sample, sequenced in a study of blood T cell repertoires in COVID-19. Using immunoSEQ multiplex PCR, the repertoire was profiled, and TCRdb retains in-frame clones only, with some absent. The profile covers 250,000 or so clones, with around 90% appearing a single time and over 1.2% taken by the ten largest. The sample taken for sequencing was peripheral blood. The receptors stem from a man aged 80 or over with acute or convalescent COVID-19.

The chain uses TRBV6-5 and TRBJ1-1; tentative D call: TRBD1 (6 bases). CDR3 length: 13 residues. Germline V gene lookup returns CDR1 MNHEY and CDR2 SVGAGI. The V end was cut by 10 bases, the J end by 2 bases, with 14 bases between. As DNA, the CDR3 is TGTGCCACATTGACAGGACTTAACACTGAAGCTTTCTTT. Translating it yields CATLTGLNTEAFF.

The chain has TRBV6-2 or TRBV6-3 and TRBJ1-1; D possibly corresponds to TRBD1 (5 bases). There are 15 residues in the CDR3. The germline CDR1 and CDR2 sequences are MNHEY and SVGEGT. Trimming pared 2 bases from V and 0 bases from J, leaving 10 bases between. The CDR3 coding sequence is TGTGCCAGCAGTTACGACAGAAGAATGAACACTGAAGCTTTCTTT. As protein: CASSYDRRMNTEAFF.

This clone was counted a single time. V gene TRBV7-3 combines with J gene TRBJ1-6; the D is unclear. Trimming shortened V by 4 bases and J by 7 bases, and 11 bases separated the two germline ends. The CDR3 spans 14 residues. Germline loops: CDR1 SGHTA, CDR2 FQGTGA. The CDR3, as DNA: TGTGCCAGCAGCTCCCGACATGGCAATTCACCCCTCCACTTT. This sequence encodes CASSSRHGNSPLHF.

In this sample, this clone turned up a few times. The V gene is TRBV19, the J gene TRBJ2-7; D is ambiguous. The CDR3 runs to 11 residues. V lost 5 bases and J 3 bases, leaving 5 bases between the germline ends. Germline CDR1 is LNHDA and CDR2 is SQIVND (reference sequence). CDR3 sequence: CASSPGYEQYF. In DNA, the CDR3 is TGTGCCAGTAGTCCAGGCTACGAGCAGTACTTC.

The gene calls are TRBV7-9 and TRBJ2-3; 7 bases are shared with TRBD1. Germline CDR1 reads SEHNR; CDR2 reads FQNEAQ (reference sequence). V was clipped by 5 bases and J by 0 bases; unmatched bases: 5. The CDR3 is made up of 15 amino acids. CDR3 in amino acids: CASSPGTASTDTQYF. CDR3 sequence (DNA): TGTGCCAGCAGCCCCGGGACAGCCAGCACAGATACGCAGTATTTT.

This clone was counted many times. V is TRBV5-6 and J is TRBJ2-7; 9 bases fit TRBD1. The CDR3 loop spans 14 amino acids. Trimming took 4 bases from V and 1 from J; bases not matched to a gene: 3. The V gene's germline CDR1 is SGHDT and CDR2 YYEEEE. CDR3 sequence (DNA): TGTGCCAGCAGCCAGGACAGGGGTTCCTACGAGCAGTACTTC. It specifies CASSQDRGSYEQYF.

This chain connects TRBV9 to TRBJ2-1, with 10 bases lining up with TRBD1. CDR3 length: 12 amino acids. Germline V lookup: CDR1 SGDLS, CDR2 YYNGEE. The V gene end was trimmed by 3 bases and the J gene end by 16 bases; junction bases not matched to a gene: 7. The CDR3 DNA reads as TGTGCCAGCAGCGGCGGGACAGGGGTCTTTTTCTTC. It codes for CASSGGTGVFFF.

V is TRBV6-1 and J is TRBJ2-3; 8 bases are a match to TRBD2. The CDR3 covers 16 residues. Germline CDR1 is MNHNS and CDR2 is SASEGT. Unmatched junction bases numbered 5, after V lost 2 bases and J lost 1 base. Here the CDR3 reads CASSESGGRGTDTQYF. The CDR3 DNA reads TGTGCCAGCAGTGAATCGGGGGGGAGAGGCACAGATACGCAGTATTTT.

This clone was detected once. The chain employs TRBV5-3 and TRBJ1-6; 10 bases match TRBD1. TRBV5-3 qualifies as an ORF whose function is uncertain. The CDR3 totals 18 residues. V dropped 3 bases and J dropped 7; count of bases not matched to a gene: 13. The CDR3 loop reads CARSWRQGAFALNSPLHF. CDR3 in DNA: TGTGCCAGAAGCTGGAGACAGGGGGCATTTGCTTTAAATTCACCCCTCCACTTT.

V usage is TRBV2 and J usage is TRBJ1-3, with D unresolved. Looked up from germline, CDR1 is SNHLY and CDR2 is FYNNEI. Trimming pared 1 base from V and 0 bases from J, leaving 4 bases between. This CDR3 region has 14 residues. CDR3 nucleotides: TGTGCCAGCAGTGAAGGTTACTCTGGAAACACCATATATTTT. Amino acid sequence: CASSEGYSGNTIYF.

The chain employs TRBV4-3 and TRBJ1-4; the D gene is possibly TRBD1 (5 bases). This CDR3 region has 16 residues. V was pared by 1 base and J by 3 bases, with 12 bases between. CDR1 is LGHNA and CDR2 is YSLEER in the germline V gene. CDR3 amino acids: CASSQARAGPNEKLFF. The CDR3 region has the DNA TGCGCCAGCAGCCAAGCTCGGGCAGGGCCTAATGAAAAACTGTTTTTT.

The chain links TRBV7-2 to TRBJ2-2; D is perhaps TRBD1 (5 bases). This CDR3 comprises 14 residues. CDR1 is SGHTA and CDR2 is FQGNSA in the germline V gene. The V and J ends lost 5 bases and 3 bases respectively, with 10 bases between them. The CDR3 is CASSPGAYTGELFF. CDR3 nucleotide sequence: TGTGCCAGCAGCCCTGGGGCTTACACCGGGGAGCTGTTTTTT.

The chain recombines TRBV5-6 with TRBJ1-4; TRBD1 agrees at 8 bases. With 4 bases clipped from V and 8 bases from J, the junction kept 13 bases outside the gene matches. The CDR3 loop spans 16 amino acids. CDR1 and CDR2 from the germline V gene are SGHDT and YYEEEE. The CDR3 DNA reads TGTGCCAGCAGCCAGGGCCCGGGACAGGATAGGGAAAAACTGTTTTTT. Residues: CASSQGPGQDREKLFF.

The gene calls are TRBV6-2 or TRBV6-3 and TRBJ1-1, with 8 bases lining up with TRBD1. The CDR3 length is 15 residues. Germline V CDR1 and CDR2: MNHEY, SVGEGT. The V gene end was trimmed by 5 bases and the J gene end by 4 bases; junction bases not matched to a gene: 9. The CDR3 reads CASSRAGGAGTEAFF. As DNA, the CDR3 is TGTGCCAGCAGTCGAGCAGGGGGCGCGGGCACTGAAGCTTTCTTT.

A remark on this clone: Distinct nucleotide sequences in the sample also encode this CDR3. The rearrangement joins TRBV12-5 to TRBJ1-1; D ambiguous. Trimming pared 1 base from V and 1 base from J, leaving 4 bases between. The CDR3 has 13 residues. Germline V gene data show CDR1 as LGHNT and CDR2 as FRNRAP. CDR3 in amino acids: CASGLGQNTEAFF. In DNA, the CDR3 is TGTGCTAGTGGTTTGGGGCAGAACACTGAAGCTTTCTTT.

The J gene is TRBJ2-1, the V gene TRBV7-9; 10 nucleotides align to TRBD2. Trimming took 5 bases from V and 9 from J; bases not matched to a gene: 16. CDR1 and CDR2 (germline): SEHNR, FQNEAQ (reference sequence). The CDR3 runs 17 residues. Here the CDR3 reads CASSPSTPSGSGVEQFF. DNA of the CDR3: TGTGCCAGCAGCCCAAGCACCCCTAGCGGGAGTGGGGTTGAGCAGTTCTTC.

The DNA of the CDR3 is TGTGCCAGCAGCACCCTAAAGGATGGCGGTACCGGGGAGCTGTTTTTT. Encoded protein: CASSTLKDGGTGELFF. V is TRBV7-6 and J is TRBJ2-2; no clear D gene. Germline CDR1 reads SGHVS; CDR2 reads FNYEAQ. V gave up 5 bases and J gave up 5 bases, with 18 bases separating them. CDR3 size: 16 residues. Supplemented by reference TRBV7-6 and TRBJ2-2, the full variable domain reads GAGVSQSPRYKVTKRGQDVALRCDPISGHVSLYWYRQALGQGPEFLTYFNYEAQQDKSGLPNDRFSAERPEGSISTLTIQRTEQRDSAMYRCASSTLKDGGTGELFFGEGSRLTVL.

In nucleotides, the CDR3 is TGTGCCAGCAGTTTCTTAGCGGGAGGGAAAGGGGAGCAGTTCTTC. It specifies CASSFLAGGKGEQFF. The rearrangement links TRBV11-3 to TRBJ2-1; 11 positions agree with TRBD2. CDR3 length: 15 residues. The ends lost 6 bases at V and 10 bases at J; junction bases unmatched: 11. Germline V gene data show CDR1 as SGHNT and CDR2 as YENEEA. The variable domain in full, with the rest retrieved from reference TRBV11-3 and TRBJ2-1, is EAGVVQSPRYKIIEKKQPVAFWCNPISGHNTLYWYLQNLGQGPELLIRYENEEAVDDSQLPKDRFSAERLKGVDSTLKIQPAELGDSAVYLCASSFLAGGKGEQFFGPGTRLTVL.

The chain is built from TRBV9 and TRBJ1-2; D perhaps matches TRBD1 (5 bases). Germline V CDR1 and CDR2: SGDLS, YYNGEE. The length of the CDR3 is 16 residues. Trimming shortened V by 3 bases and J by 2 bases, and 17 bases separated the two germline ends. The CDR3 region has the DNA TGTGCCAGCAGCGCCGCATTAGGGGTGAAAAACTATGGCTACACCTTC. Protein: CASSAALGVKNYGYTF.

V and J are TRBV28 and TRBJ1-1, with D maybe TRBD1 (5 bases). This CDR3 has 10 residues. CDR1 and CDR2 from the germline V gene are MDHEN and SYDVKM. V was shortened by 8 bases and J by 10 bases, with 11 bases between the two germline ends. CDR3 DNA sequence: TGTGCCAGCGGGGCTTGGGGAGCTTTCTTT. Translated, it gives CASGAWGAFF.

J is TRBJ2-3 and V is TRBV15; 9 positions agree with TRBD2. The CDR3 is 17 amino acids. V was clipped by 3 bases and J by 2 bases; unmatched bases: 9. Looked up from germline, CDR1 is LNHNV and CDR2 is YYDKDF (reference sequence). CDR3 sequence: CATSRGGLAGSTDTQYF. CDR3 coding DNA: TGTGCCACCAGCAGGGGGGGGCTAGCGGGATCCACAGATACGCAGTATTTT.

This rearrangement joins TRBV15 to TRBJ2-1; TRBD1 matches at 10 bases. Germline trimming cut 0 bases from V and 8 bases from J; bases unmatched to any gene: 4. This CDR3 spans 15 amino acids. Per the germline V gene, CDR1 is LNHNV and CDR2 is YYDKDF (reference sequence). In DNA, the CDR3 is TGTGCCACCAGCAGAGAGACAGGGGGCACGTATGAGCAGTTCTTC. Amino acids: CATSRETGGTYEQFF.